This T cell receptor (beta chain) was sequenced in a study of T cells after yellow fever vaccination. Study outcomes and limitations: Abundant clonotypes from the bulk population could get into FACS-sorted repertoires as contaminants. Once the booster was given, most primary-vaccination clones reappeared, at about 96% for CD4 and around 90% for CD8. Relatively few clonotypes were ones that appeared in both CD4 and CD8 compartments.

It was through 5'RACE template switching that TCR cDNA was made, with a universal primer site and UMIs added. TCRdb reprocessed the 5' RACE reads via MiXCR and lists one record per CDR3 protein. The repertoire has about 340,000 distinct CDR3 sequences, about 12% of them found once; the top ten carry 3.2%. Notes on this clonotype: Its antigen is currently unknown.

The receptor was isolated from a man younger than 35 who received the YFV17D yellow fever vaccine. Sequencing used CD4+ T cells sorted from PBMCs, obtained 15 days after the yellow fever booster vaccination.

The CDR3 DNA reads TGCAGTGCTCCGACAGGGGCCTATGGCTACACCTTC. Its protein is CSAPTGAYGYTF. This chain uses TRBV20-1 with TRBJ1-2; TRBD1 matches at 8 bases. Germline CDR1 is DFQATT and CDR2 is SNEGSKA (reference sequence). The CDR3 covers 12 residues. J was trimmed by 4 bases and V by 5 bases; bases with no gene match: 3.